The sequence of this T cell receptor (beta chain) was determined in a study of response to subunit inactivated influenza vaccine. TCRdb reprocessed the RT-PCR reads with MiXCR, giving one entry per CDR3 protein. The data contain around 750,000 distinct CDR3 sequences, over 20% of them seen just once; the ten biggest clones take up more than 8.5%. For this clonotype: What it binds is not known.

V shed 6 bases and J 6 bases; nucleotides not matched to a gene: 10. In germline, CDR1 is DFQATT, CDR2 SNEGSKA (reference sequence). The CDR3 runs to 13 residues. Study findings and constraints: Authors suggested that a seasonal influenza vaccination recruits few new T cells each time.

The V call is TRBV20-1, the J call TRBJ1-2, with TRBD1 identical over 7 bases. The TCR comes from a man aged 50 or older who received an inactivated influenza vaccine. The sample here was PBMCs from blood, taken less than 6 days after vaccination. The CDR3 loop reads CSAKPGTDDGYTF. The CDR3 DNA sequence: TGCAGTGCAAAACCCGGGACAGACGATGGCTACACCTTC.